Listed below are T cell receptor beta chains from one sample, sequenced in a study of vaccination and CD4 T cells after COVID-19. The antigens of these receptors remain unknown. One entry per CDR3 protein results from TCRdb running MiXCR on the PCR reads. There are roughly 13,000 distinct CDR3 sequences in the sample; around 45% occur only once, and approximately 17% lies in the top ten. The specimen was cultured CD4+ T cells from blood. The receptors derive from a human donor with COVID-19. The CDR3 runs from the conserved cysteine through the conserved F or W. Each record gives: J gene, D gene, clone size, V gene, CDR3 protein, CDR3 DNA. D genes are given only for firm matches. Clone size is not always given. Where it is, it says once, few, many or a class for expanded clones.

TRBJ1-4	-	-	TRBV7-9	CASSLDEKLFF	TGTGCCAGCAGCTTAGACGAAAAACTGTTTTTT
TRBJ1-2	-	-	TRBV29-1	CSVDGDTGIYGYTF	TGCAGCGTCGATGGGGACACTGGTATCTATGGCTACACCTTC
TRBJ2-3	-	medium-sized	TRBV24-1	CATRLGELTDTQYF	TGTGCCACCAGACTAGGGGAATTGACAGATACGCAGTATTTT
TRBJ2-7	-	few	TRBV20-1	CSNNPDSDWSEQYF	TGCAGTAATAACCCCGACTCCGATTGGAGCGAGCAGTACTTC
TRBJ1-1	TRBD1	few	TRBV11-3	CASSLREGGDFF	TGTGCCAGCAGCCTCCGCGAAGGGGGCGATTTCTTT
TRBJ1-2	-	few	TRBV7-8	CASSLVARQSGYTF	TGTGCCAGCAGCTTAGTGGCCCGACAGTCTGGCTACACCTTC
TRBJ1-2	TRBD1	-	TRBV9	CASSVDPSGTGMSYGYTF	TGTGCCAGCAGCGTAGATCCGAGCGGGACAGGGATGTCCTATGGCTACACCTTC
TRBJ2-3	-	-	TRBV5-1	CASSFRGQLADTQYF	TGCGCCAGCAGCTTCCGGGGCCAGCTCGCAGATACGCAGTATTTT
TRBJ2-3	-	-	TRBV20-1	CSARPSTRDTQYF	TGCAGTGCTAGGCCCAGCACCAGAGATACGCAGTATTTT
TRBJ1-1	-	few	TRBV20-1	CSASAPIVLGEAEAFF	TGCAGTGCTAGCGCACCGATTGTGCTTGGGGAGGCTGAAGCTTTCTTT
TRBJ2-7	-	-	TRBV19	CASSAVGGGYEQYF	TGTGCCAGTAGTGCCGTTGGGGGTGGTTACGAGCAGTACTTC
TRBJ2-2	TRBD2	-	TRBV20-1	CSASLAGTKTGELFF	TGCAGTGCTTCTTTAGCCGGGACTAAGACCGGGGAGCTGTTTTTT
TRBJ1-4	-	-	TRBV7-9	CASSLDGRSEKLFF	TGTGCCAGCAGCTTGGACGGAAGAAGTGAAAAACTGTTTTTT
TRBJ1-2	-	medium-sized	TRBV7-9	CASSSYFRAYGYTF	TGTGCCAGCAGCTCCTATTTCCGGGCCTATGGCTACACCTTC
TRBJ1-1	-	few	TRBV6-2/TRBV6-3	CASSYRGANTEAFF	TGTGCCAGCAGTTATCGGGGTGCGAACACTGAAGCTTTCTTT
TRBJ1-1	-	-	TRBV2	CASSEEKGNTEAFF	TGTGCCAGCAGTGAAGAGAAAGGGAACACTGAAGCTTTCTTT
TRBJ2-3	TRBD2	-	TRBV2	CASGGVGTDTQYF	TGTGCCAGCGGGGGGGTCGGCACAGATACGCAGTATTTT
TRBJ2-1	TRBD1	-	TRBV6-2/TRBV6-3	CASRTGGSVGEQFF	TGTGCCAGCAGGACAGGGGGCTCGGTAGGTGAGCAGTTCTTC
TRBJ2-4	TRBD2	-	TRBV10-3	CAISEGLAGVIPNIQYF	TGTGCCATCAGTGAGGGACTAGCGGGGGTAATTCCAAACATTCAGTACTTC
TRBJ2-3	-	-	TRBV19	CASSTSSTDTQYF	TGTGCCAGTAGTACCAGCAGCACAGATACGCAGTATTTT
TRBJ1-2	-	-	TRBV7-3	CASSLAAGHYGYTF	TGTGCCAGCAGCTTAGCAGCAGGGCACTATGGCTACACCTTC
TRBJ2-7	TRBD2	-	TRBV12-3/TRBV12-4	CASSPATSGGAREQYF	TGTGCCAGCAGTCCAGCGACTAGCGGGGGGGCCAGGGAGCAGTACTTC
TRBJ1-1	-	-	TRBV6-1	CASSENRKNTEAFF	TGTGCCAGCAGTGAAAACAGAAAGAACACTGAAGCTTTCTTT
TRBJ2-3	TRBD1	-	TRBV7-6	CASSLNRGKNTDTQYF	TGTGCCAGCAGCTTGAACAGGGGGAAGAACACAGATACGCAGTATTTT
TRBJ1-6	-	-	TRBV10-1	CASSELRVGSPLHF	TGCGCCAGCAGTGAGCTCAGGGTAGGCTCACCCCTCCACTTT
TRBJ1-1	-	-	TRBV2	CASSGGGGNTEAFF	TGTGCCAGCAGTGGCGGGGGCGGGAACACTGAAGCTTTCTTT
TRBJ2-5	TRBD2	-	TRBV7-9	CASSLASRLAGGQETQYF	TGTGCCAGCAGCTTAGCTTCACGACTAGCGGGGGGTCAAGAGACCCAGTACTTC
TRBJ1-1	-	few	TRBV15	CATSRDRREGGEAFF	TGTGCCACCAGCAGAGATCGAAGGGAAGGTGGTGAAGCTTTCTTT
TRBJ2-1	TRBD1	-	TRBV20-1	CSASPDRGRNEQFF	TGCAGTGCTAGCCCCGACAGGGGGCGTAATGAGCAGTTCTTC
TRBJ2-2	-	medium-sized	TRBV11-3	CASSLEFTGELFF	TGTGCCAGCAGCTTAGAATTCACCGGGGAGCTGTTTTTT
TRBJ2-1	-	-	TRBV6-4	CASGLAGNEQFF	TGTGCCAGCGGCCTAGCTGGGAATGAGCAGTTCTTC
TRBJ2-5	-	-	TRBV7-2	CASSLAFLQETQYF	TGTGCCAGCAGCCTAGCTTTCCTACAAGAGACCCAGTACTTC
TRBJ1-5	-	few	TRBV6-1	CASSERDGYLNQPQHF	TGTGCCAGCAGTGAACGGGACGGATATCTCAATCAGCCCCAGCATTTT
TRBJ2-5	-	-	TRBV24-1	CATSTDNRRETQYF	TGTGCCACCAGTACTGATAACAGGCGAGAGACCCAGTACTTC
TRBJ2-1	-	-	TRBV3-1	CASSQEQGYEQFF	TGTGCCAGCAGCCAAGAACAGGGCTATGAGCAGTTCTTC
TRBJ2-3	TRBD2	-	TRBV7-6	CASSTKSGRTSGEISTDTQYF	TGTGCCAGCAGCACGAAATCCGGCCGGACTAGCGGGGAAATCAGCACAGATACGCAGTATTTT
TRBJ2-2	-	-	TRBV7-9	CASSLVGPTGELFF	TGTGCCAGCAGCTTAGTAGGTCCCACCGGGGAGCTGTTTTTT
TRBJ2-5	-	-	TRBV6-1	CASRLGGDRTSGETQYF	TGTGCCAGCAGACTGGGGGGAGACAGGACCTCCGGGGAGACCCAGTACTTC
TRBJ1-3	-	-	TRBV2	CASRMGSSGNTIYF	TGTGCCAGCAGGATGGGGAGCTCTGGAAACACCATATATTTT
TRBJ2-1	-	-	TRBV7-2	CASSLTGINEQFF	TGTGCCAGCAGCTTAACAGGAATAAATGAGCAGTTCTTC
TRBJ2-3	-	-	TRBV27	CASRRRDGYTQYF	TGTGCCAGCAGGCGCCGGGACGGTTATACGCAGTATTTT
TRBJ2-5	-	-	TRBV6-5	CASSWLETQYF	TGTGCCAGCAGTTGGTTGGAGACCCAGTACTTC
TRBJ1-2	TRBD1	few	TRBV24-1	CATSDRQGRGYTF	TGTGCCACCAGTGACCGACAGGGTCGTGGCTACACCTTC
TRBJ2-2	TRBD2	-	TRBV7-7	CASPGGAGELFF	TGTGCTAGCCCCGGGGGGGCCGGGGAGCTGTTTTTT
TRBJ2-2	-	-	TRBV5-1	CASSLGQGKDTGELFF	TGCGCCAGCAGCTTGGGTCAGGGCAAGGACACCGGGGAGCTGTTTTTT
TRBJ2-7	TRBD1	few	TRBV6-5	CASSFPGTDSYEQYF	TGTGCCAGCAGTTTCCCCGGGACAGACTCCTACGAGCAGTACTTC
TRBJ1-1	-	-	TRBV7-9	CASSKQQGGTEAFF	TGTGCCAGCAGCAAACAACAGGGAGGGACTGAAGCTTTCTTT
TRBJ2-5	-	-	TRBV7-9	CASSFPDQETQYF	TGTGCCAGCAGCTTCCCAGACCAAGAGACCCAGTACTTC
TRBJ1-6	-	few	TRBV7-2	CASSSQGFNSPLHF	TGTGCCAGCAGCTCCCAGGGGTTTAATTCACCCCTCCACTTT